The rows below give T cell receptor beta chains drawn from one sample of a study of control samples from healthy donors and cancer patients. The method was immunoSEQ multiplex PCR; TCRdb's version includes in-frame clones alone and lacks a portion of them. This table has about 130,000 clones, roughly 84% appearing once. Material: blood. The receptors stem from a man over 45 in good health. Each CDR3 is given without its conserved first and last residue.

cdr3_aa: ASNQDGTRYGYT
j_call: TRBJ1-2
v_call: TRBV6-5

cdr3_aa: ATPNDGGNTIY
j_call: TRBJ1-3
v_call: TRBV19

cdr3_aa: ASSLRQGGGYT
j_call: TRBJ1-2
v_call: TRBV27

cdr3_aa: ASSPQNTEAF
j_call: TRBJ1-1
v_call: TRBV7-9

cdr3_aa: ASRNPGVRSPLH
j_call: TRBJ1-6
v_call: TRBV21-1

cdr3_aa: ASSLGRGAEAF
j_call: TRBJ1-1
v_call: TRBV5-1

cdr3_aa: ATSRGGTGRDGYT
j_call: TRBJ1-2
v_call: TRBV15

cdr3_aa: ASSQGTANQPQH
j_call: TRBJ1-5
v_call: TRBV3-1/TRBV3-2

cdr3_aa: ASNYRQGGNEQF
j_call: TRBJ2-1
v_call: TRBV6-5

cdr3_aa: ASANTPRNEQF
j_call: TRBJ2-1
v_call: TRBV18

cdr3_aa: ASSKVGSPLH
j_call: TRBJ1-6
v_call: TRBV21-1

cdr3_aa: ARSGLAGWEGTDTQY
j_call: TRBJ2-3
v_call: TRBV5-3

cdr3_aa: ASSLDRGGGYT
j_call: TRBJ1-2
v_call: TRBV11-2

cdr3_aa: ASSSRDRDLSGANVLT
j_call: TRBJ2-6
v_call: TRBV11-2

cdr3_aa: ASSYFGDTIY
j_call: TRBJ1-3
v_call: TRBV6-6

cdr3_aa: ASSHTPGQGPNQPQH
j_call: TRBJ1-5
v_call: TRBV18

cdr3_aa: ASSSSEGRVTGELF
j_call: TRBJ2-2
v_call: TRBV7-3

cdr3_aa: ASSFKGELF
j_call: TRBJ2-2
v_call: TRBV7-8

cdr3_aa: ASSPFSRGLGNTIY
j_call: TRBJ1-3
v_call: TRBV7-7

cdr3_aa: ASSSDSGTYNEQF
j_call: TRBJ2-1
v_call: TRBV7-3

cdr3_aa: ASSLAGADEQF
j_call: TRBJ2-1
v_call: TRBV5-4

cdr3_aa: ASSNSQGANYGYT
j_call: TRBJ1-2
v_call: TRBV28

cdr3_aa: ASSPTGNGANYGYT
j_call: TRBJ1-2
v_call: TRBV4-1

cdr3_aa: ASSQKAAGGEVSYNEQF
j_call: TRBJ2-1
v_call: TRBV7-3

cdr3_aa: ASRTGTQYNEQF
j_call: TRBJ2-1
v_call: TRBV6-5

cdr3_aa: AVWAGTGELF
j_call: TRBJ2-2
v_call: TRBV10-3

cdr3_aa: ASSLFGQGAGETQY
j_call: TRBJ2-5
v_call: TRBV27

cdr3_aa: ASSSLRAGEYETQY
j_call: TRBJ2-5
v_call: TRBV27

cdr3_aa: ATSSRDRLTYEQY
j_call: TRBJ2-7
v_call: TRBV15

cdr3_aa: ASRPVSTNEKLF
j_call: TRBJ1-4
v_call: TRBV2

cdr3_aa: ATSDSKVGRDLYEQY
j_call: TRBJ2-7
v_call: TRBV24-1

cdr3_aa: ASSFQGDTEAF
j_call: TRBJ1-1
v_call: TRBV5-1

cdr3_aa: ASSEGYSNQPQH
j_call: TRBJ1-5
v_call: TRBV7-9

cdr3_aa: ASSGTGGNQPQH
j_call: TRBJ1-5
v_call: TRBV2

cdr3_aa: ASSLGIGLGEKLF
j_call: TRBJ1-4
v_call: TRBV7-9

cdr3_aa: ASSQTEVTYGYT
j_call: TRBJ1-2
v_call: TRBV28

cdr3_aa: ASSFSLLEQY
j_call: TRBJ2-7
v_call: TRBV28

cdr3_aa: ASSSSTGGPGANVLT
j_call: TRBJ2-6
v_call: TRBV7-3

cdr3_aa: ASSLVMSYEQY
j_call: TRBJ2-7
v_call: TRBV3-1/TRBV3-2

cdr3_aa: ASSGGLDRDDYGYT
j_call: TRBJ1-2
v_call: TRBV6-4

cdr3_aa: ASSYAGALGEQY
j_call: TRBJ2-7
v_call: TRBV6-2/TRBV6-3

cdr3_aa: ASMQQGVGNQPQH
j_call: TRBJ1-5
v_call: TRBV2

cdr3_aa: AWSVPGVGYT
j_call: TRBJ1-2
v_call: TRBV30

cdr3_aa: ATAETRDTGELF
j_call: TRBJ2-2
v_call: TRBV10-3

cdr3_aa: ASSPTGVRGNEQF
j_call: TRBJ2-1
v_call: TRBV13